Below are 18 T cell receptor beta chains sequenced from a single sample in a study of blood T cells in healthy people across ages. Primed by a sample-barcoded 5' primer and a J-beta primer mix, a second PCR proceeded for 7 to 11 cycles. Each CDR3 protein is one row after TCRdb ran MiXCR on the 5' RACE reads. The sample has about 780,000 distinct CDR3 sequences, around half seen once. Sequencing was performed on blood. Source of these receptors: a man older than 75 in good health.

The chain has TRBV20-1 and TRBJ2-7; 11 nucleotides match TRBD2. The CDR3 covers 16 residues. V was clipped by 1 base and J by 1 base; unmatched bases: 6. Germline V gene data show CDR1 as DFQATT and CDR2 as SNEGSKA (reference sequence). The chain's CDR3 is CSARVTSGRGSYEQYF. DNA of the CDR3: TGCAGTGCTAGAGTAACTAGCGGGAGAGGGTCCTACGAGCAGTACTTC.

The CDR3 protein is CASGGGGTDTQYF. The CDR3 DNA reads TGTGCCAGCGGCGGGGGGGGTACGGATACGCAGTATTTT. V and J are TRBV12-3 or TRBV12-4 and TRBJ2-3; 9 nucleotides match TRBD2. Germline trimming cut 8 bases from V and 6 bases from J; bases unmatched to any gene: 6. The CDR3 is made up of 13 amino acids.

This clonotype was counted a few times. The rearrangement joins TRBV20-1 to TRBJ1-6; tentative D call: TRBD1 (5 bases). V was pared by 6 bases and J by 7 bases, with 16 bases between. The CDR3 extends over 14 amino acids. Germline values: CDR1 DFQATT, CDR2 SNEGSKA (reference sequence). This CDR3 is CSARMTVGNSPLHF. The CDR3 bases are TGCAGTGCCAGGATGACAGTGGGAAATTCACCCCTCCACTTT.

In its sample, this clonotype was seen a few times. This chain uses TRBV6-2 or TRBV6-3 with TRBJ1-5, with D perhaps matching TRBD1 (5 bases). This CDR3 is 12 amino acids long. Trimming shortened V by 6 bases and J by 5 bases, and 8 bases separated the two germline ends. Germline CDR1 and CDR2: MNHEY and SVGEGT. CDR3 DNA sequence: TGTGCCAGCAGAAGAGGGGATCAGCCCCAGCATTTT. Translating gives CASRRGDQPQHF.

The V call is TRBV24-1, the J call TRBJ1-2, with TRBD1 as a possible D gene (6 bases). Germline CDR1 reads KGHDR; CDR2 reads SFDVKD. Trimming left V 5 bases short and J 8 bases short, with 20 bases between. The CDR3 extends over 15 amino acids. The CDR3: CATSGVPGTPKGYTF. The CDR3 DNA sequence: TGTGCCACCAGTGGCGTGCCCGGGACACCAAAGGGCTACACCTTC.

The V call is TRBV6-5, the J call TRBJ2-7; 14 positions match TRBD2. Germline V gene sequence: CDR1 MNHEY, CDR2 SVGAGI. The CDR3 extends over 17 amino acids. The junction had 3 bases not matched to a gene; V was cut back by 2 bases and J by 0 bases. The CDR3 here is CASSYRTSGRTSYEQYF. The CDR3 DNA reads TGTGCCAGCAGTTACCGGACTAGCGGGAGGACCTCCTACGAGCAGTACTTC.

This chain joins TRBV28 and TRBJ1-2, with 8 nucleotides matching TRBD1. Trimming took 6 bases from V and 4 from J; bases not matched to a gene: 10. Germline V CDR1 and CDR2: MDHEN, SYDVKM. This CDR3 has 15 amino acids. CDR3 nucleotide sequence: TGTGCCAGCAGCAGAACCACGGACAGGGTCTATGGCTACACCTTC. Encoded protein: CASSRTTDRVYGYTF.

The rearrangement joins TRBV29-1 to TRBJ2-1, with D perhaps TRBD1 (5 bases). The DNA end favors TRBJ2-7, so the J call may be wrong. CDR3 size: 14 residues. Germline V CDR1 and CDR2: SQVTM, ANQGSEA. The CDR3 nucleotides are TGCAGCGTTGAAAGGCTCGGACAAATCGACGAGCAGTACTTC. Protein sequence: CSVERLGQIDEQYF.

The chain has TRBV7-2 and TRBJ2-3; no reliable D call. Germline loops: CDR1 SGHTA, CDR2 FQGNSA. Trimming took off 4 bases at V and 4 bases at J, with 15 bases between the two ends. The CDR3 covers 15 residues. For the CDR3, the DNA is TGTGCCAGCAGCTCGACGTTAGGCCTGGCAGATACGCAGTATTTT. Its protein is CASSSTLGLADTQYF.

The chain combines TRBV11-2 with TRBJ2-5; 11 nucleotides align to TRBD1. Germline trimming cut 2 bases from V and 8 bases from J; bases unmatched to any gene: 4. This CDR3 contains 14 residues. From germline, CDR1 is SGHAT and CDR2 FQNNGV. The DNA for the CDR3 is TGTGCCAGCAGCTTATGGGGACAGGGGGATACCCAGTACTTC. Amino acids: CASSLWGQGDTQYF.

This clonotype was seen a few times. Just one base apart from a much larger clone, this may be a read error. The J gene is TRBJ2-7, the V gene TRBV5-1; D is possibly TRBD2 (5 bases). The V gene lost 0 bases and the J gene lost 7 bases, with 14 bases spanning the gap. CDR3 length equals 14 residues. Per germline, CDR1 SGHRS and CDR2 YFSETQ. CDR3: CASSLGAEYNEQYF. Here the CDR3 DNA reads TGCGCCAGCAGCTTGGGAGCGGAATACAATGAGCAGTACTTC.

The table lists this clonotype with a few counts. The chain joins TRBV6-1 to TRBJ1-2; D remains unclear. V was pared by 6 bases and J by 6 bases, with 14 bases between. Germline V gene lookup returns CDR1 MNHNS and CDR2 SASEGT. CDR3 length equals 13 residues. The CDR3 reads CASRPRGIHGYTF. For the CDR3, the DNA is TGTGCCAGCAGACCGAGAGGGATCCATGGCTACACCTTC.

The chain is built from TRBV7-2 and TRBJ1-5; TRBD1 is a possible D gene (6 bases). V was pared by 5 bases and J by 4 bases, with 9 bases between. This CDR3 is 13 amino acids long. CDR1 is SGHTA, CDR2 FQGNSA, per germline. The CDR3 loop reads CASSRQENQPQHF. As DNA, the CDR3 is TGTGCCAGCAGCCGACAGGAAAATCAGCCCCAGCATTTT.

This chain joins TRBV20-1 and TRBJ2-4; maybe TRBD1 (7 bases). With 6 bases removed from V and 13 bases from J, the gap between germline ends came to 25 bases. The CDR3 totals 14 residues. Germline CDR1 is DFQATT and CDR2 is SNEGSKA (reference sequence). DNA for the CDR3: TGCAGTGCGACCCCGACAGGGTTCTGGGAGGAGCAGTACTTC. Its protein product is CSATPTGFWEEQYF.

The V call is TRBV14, the J call TRBJ1-4, with D possibly matching TRBD1 (5 bases). V gave up 1 base and J gave up 6 bases, with 15 bases separating them. Looked up from germline, CDR1 is SGHDN and CDR2 is FVKESK. The CDR3 is 16 residues long. This chain's CDR3 is CASSQVKGRGDEKLFF. The CDR3 bases are TGTGCCAGCAGCCAAGTGAAGGGAAGGGGAGATGAAAAACTGTTTTTT.

This chain connects TRBV11-1 to TRBJ2-2; no firm D call. The V and J ends lost 0 bases and 1 base respectively, with 6 bases between them. Germline assignment: CDR1 SGHAT and CDR2 FQDESV (reference sequence). This CDR3 region has 15 residues. The CDR3 nucleotides are TGTGCCAGCAGCTTAGCGTTACGGAACACCGGGGAGCTGTTTTTT. It codes for CASSLALRNTGELFF.

The V and J genes are TRBV12-3 or TRBV12-4 and TRBJ2-7; 12 positions agree with TRBD2. The J segment lost 7 bases and the V segment lost 10 bases, leaving 14 bases of the junction unmatched. The CDR3 extends over 15 amino acids. CDR3 sequence reads: CATRTSGIVGNEQYF. The CDR3 bases are TGTGCCACCCGGACTAGCGGGATAGTGGGGAATGAGCAGTACTTC.

This chain uses TRBV7-9 with TRBJ2-3; 7 bases line up with TRBD1. This CDR3 has 13 amino acids. V gave up 4 bases and J gave up 9 bases; unmatched junction bases: 7. Germline V gives CDR1 SEHNR, CDR2 FQNEAQ (reference sequence). CDR3 DNA: TGTGCCAGCAGCTCGGGTGGGACAGCCACGCAGTATTTT. It specifies CASSSGGTATQYF.